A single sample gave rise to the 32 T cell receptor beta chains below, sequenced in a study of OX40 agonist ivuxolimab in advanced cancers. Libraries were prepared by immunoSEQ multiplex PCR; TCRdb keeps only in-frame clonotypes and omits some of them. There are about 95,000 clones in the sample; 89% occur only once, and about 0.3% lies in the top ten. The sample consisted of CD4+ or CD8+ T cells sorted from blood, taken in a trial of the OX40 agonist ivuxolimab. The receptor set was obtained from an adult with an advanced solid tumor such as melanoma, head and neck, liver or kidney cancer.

The CDR3 reads CASSETPGYGYTF. The CDR3 DNA sequence: TGCGCCAGCAGCGAGACCCCGGGCTATGGCTACACCTTC. The chain joins TRBV4-3 to TRBJ1-2; D is undetermined. The germline V and J ends were trimmed by 5 bases and 4 bases, with 11 bases remaining between them. Germline V gene sequence: CDR1 LGHNA, CDR2 YSLEER. The CDR3 has 13 amino acids.

Here the CDR3 DNA reads TGTGCCAGCAGTTTAACGACAGGGGTCTATGGCTACACCTTC. Translated, it gives CASSLTTGVYGYTF. The V call is TRBV28, the J call TRBJ1-2, with 8 bases that match TRBD1. The J segment lost 4 bases and the V segment lost 2 bases, leaving 3 bases of the junction unmatched. Germline values: CDR1 MDHEN, CDR2 SYDVKM. CDR3 size: 14 residues.

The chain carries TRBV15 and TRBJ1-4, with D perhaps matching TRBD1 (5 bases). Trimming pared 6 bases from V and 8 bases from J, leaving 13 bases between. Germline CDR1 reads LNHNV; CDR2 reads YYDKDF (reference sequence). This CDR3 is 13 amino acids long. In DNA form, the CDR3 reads TGTGCCACCAGGGGCAGTGGGGGAGAAAAACTGTTTTTT. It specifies CATRGSGGEKLFF.

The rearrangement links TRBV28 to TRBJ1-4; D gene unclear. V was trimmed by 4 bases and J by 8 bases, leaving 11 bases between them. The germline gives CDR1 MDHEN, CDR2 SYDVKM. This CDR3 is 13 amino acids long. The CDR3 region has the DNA TGTGCCAGCAGTTCAGCAGGAGGAGAAAAACTGTTTTTT. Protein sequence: CASSSAGGEKLFF.

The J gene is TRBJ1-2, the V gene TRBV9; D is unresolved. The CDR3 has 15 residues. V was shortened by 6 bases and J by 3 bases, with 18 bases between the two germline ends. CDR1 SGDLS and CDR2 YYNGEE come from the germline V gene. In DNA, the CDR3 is TGTGCCAGCACCCAAGGAACCGAAGCTTACTATGGCTACACCTTC. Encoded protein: CASTQGTEAYYGYTF.

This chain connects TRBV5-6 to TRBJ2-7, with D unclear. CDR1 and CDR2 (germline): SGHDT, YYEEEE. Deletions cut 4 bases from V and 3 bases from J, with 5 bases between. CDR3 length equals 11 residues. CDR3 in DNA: TGTGCCAGCAGCCTCGACTACGAGCAGTACTTC. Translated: CASSLDYEQYF.

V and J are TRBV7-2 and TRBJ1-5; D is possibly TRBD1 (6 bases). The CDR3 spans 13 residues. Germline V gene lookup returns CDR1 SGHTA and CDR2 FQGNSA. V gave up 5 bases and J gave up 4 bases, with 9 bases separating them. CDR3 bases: TGTGCCAGCAGCCAGGACAGAAATCAGCCCCAGCATTTT. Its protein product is CASSQDRNQPQHF.

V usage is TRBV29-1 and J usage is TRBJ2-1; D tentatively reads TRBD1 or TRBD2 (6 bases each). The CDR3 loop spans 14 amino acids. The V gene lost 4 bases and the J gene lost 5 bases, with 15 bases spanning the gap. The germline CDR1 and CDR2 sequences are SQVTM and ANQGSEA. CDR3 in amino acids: CSVGGGLNHNEQFF. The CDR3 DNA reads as TGCAGCGTTGGTGGGGGGCTCAACCACAATGAGCAGTTCTTC.

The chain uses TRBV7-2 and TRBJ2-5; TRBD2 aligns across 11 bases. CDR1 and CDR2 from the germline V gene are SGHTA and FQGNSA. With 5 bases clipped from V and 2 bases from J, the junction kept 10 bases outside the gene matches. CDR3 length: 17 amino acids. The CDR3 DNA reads TGTGCCAGCAGCCCCGGGCTAGCGGGGGGCGCTCAAGAGACCCAGTACTTC. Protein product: CASSPGLAGGAQETQYF.

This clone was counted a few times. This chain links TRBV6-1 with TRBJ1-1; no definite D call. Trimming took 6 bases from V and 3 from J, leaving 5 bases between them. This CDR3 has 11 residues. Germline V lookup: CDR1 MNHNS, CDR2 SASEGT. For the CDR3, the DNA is TGTGCCAGCAGGGACCACACTGAAGCTTTCTTT. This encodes CASRDHTEAFF.

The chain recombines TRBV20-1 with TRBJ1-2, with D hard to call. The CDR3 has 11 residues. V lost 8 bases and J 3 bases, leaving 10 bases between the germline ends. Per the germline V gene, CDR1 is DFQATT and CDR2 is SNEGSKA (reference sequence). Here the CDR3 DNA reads TGCAGTCAAGGCAGCGACTATGGCTACACCTTC. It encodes CSQGSDYGYTF.

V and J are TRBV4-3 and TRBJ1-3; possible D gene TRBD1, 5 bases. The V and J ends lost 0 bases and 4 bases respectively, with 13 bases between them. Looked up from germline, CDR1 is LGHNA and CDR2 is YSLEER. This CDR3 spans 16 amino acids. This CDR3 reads CASSQEQGLKGNTIYF. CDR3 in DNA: TGCGCCAGCAGCCAAGAGCAGGGCCTCAAGGGAAACACCATATATTTT.

CDR3 sequence reads: CAWSVAWYREWMNTEAFF. As DNA, the CDR3 is TGTGCCTGGAGTGTAGCCTGGTACAGGGAATGGATGAACACTGAAGCTTTCTTT. The chain links TRBV30 to TRBJ1-1, with D possibly TRBD1 on 6 matching bases. CDR1 is GTSNPN and CDR2 is SVGIG in the germline V gene (reference sequence). Trimming stripped 0 bases from V and 0 bases from J, with 20 bases between. There are 18 residues in the CDR3.

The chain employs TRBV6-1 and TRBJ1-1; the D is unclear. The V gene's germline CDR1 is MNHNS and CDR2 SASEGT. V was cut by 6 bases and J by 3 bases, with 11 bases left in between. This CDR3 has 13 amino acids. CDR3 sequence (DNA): TGTGCCAGCAGCACAAAAAGGGACACTGAAGCTTTCTTT. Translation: CASSTKRDTEAFF.

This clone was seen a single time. This chain's CDR3 is CASRTGTENTGELFF. In DNA form, the CDR3 reads TGTGCCAGCAGAACCGGGACAGAGAACACCGGGGAGCTGTTTTTT. This rearrangement joins TRBV6-1 to TRBJ2-2; 7 nucleotides agree with TRBD1. The junction had 5 bases not matched to a gene; V was cut back by 6 bases and J by 1 base. In germline, CDR1 is MNHNS, CDR2 SASEGT. CDR3 length: 15 amino acids.

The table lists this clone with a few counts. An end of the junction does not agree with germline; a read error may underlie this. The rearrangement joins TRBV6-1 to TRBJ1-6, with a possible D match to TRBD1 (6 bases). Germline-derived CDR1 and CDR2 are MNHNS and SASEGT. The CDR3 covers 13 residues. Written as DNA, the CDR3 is TGTGCCAGCCGGGGGCCAGATAATCCACCCCTCCACTTT. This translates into CASRGPDNPPLHF.

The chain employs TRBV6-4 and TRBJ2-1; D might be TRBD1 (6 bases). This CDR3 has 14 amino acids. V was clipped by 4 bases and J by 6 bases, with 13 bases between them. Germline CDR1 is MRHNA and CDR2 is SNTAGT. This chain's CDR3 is CASSAEGGSNEQFF. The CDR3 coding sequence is TGTGCCAGCAGTGCAGAAGGGGGTAGCAATGAGCAGTTCTTC.

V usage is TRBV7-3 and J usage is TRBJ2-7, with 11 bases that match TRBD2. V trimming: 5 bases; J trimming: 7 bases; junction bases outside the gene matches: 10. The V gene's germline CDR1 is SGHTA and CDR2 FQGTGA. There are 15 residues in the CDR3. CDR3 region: CASSPGTSGPGEQYF. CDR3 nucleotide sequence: TGTGCCAGCAGCCCAGGGACTAGCGGACCGGGAGAGCAGTACTTC.

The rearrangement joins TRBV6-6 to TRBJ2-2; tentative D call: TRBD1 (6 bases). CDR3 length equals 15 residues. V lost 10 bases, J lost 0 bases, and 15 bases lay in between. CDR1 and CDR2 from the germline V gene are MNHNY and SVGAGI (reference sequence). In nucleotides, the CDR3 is TGTGCCACCCTAAGGGGGATCTCGAACACCGGGGAGCTGTTTTTT. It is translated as CATLRGISNTGELFF.

The DNA of the CDR3 is TGCGCCAGCAGCCCTCTGGGAGGGGGTAATGAAAAACTGTTTTTT. Protein: CASSPLGGGNEKLFF. The V gene is TRBV4-3, the J gene TRBJ1-4; D is possibly TRBD1 (6 bases). This CDR3 has 15 amino acids. V lost 4 bases and J 4 bases, leaving 13 bases between the germline ends. Germline-derived CDR1 and CDR2 are LGHNA and YSLEER.

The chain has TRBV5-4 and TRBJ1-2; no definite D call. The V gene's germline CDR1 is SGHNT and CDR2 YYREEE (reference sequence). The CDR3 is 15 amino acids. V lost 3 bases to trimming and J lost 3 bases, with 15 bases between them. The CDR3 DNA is TGTGCCAGCAGCTACCCAGAGACTTTTTACTATGGCTACACCTTC. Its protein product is CASSYPETFYYGYTF.

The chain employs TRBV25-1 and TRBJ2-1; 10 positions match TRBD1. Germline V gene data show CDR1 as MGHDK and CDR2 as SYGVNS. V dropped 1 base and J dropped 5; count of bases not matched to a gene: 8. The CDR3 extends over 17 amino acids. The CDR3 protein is CASSESLGTGANNEQFF. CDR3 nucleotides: TGTGCCAGCAGTGAATCCCTCGGGACAGGGGCCAACAATGAGCAGTTCTTC. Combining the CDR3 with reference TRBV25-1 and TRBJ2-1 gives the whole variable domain EADIYQTPRYLVIGTGKKITLECSQTMGHDKMYWYQQDPGMELHLIHYSYGVNSTEKGDLSSESTVSRIRTEHFPLTLESARPSHTSQYLCASSESLGTGANNEQFFGPGTRLTVL.

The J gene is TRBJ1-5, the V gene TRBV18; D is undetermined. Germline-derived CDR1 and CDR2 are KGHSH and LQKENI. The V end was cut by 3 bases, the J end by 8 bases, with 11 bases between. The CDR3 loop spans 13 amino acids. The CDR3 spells CASSPNPKEPQHF. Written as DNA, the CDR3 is TGTGCCAGCTCACCGAACCCTAAAGAGCCCCAGCATTTT.

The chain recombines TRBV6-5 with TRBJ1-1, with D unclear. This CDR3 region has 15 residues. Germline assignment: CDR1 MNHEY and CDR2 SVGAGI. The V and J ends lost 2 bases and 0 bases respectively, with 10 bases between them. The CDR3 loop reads CASSYAGRLNTEAFF. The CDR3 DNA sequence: TGTGCCAGCAGTTACGCCGGACGGCTGAACACTGAAGCTTTCTTT.

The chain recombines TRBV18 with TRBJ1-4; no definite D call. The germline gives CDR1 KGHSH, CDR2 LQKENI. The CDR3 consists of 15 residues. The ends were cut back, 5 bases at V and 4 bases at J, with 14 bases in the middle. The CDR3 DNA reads TGTGCCAGCTCAACCTCTGGGGAGATTAATGAAAAACTGTTTTTT. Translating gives CASSTSGEINEKLFF.

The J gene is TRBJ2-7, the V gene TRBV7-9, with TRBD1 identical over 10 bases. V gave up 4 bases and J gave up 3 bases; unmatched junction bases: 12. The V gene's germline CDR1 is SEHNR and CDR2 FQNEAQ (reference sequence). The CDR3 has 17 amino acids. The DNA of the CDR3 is TGTGCCAGCAGCTCGGGCTTAGGGGACAGGGGAAACTACGAGCAGTACTTC. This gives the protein CASSSGLGDRGNYEQYF. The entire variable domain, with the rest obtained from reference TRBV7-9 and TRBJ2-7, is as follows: DTGVSQNPRHKITKRGQNVTFRCDPISEHNRLYWYRQTLGQGPEFLTYFQNEAQLEKSRLLSDRFSAERPKGSFSTLEIQRTEQGDSAMYLCASSSGLGDRGNYEQYFGPGTRLTVT.

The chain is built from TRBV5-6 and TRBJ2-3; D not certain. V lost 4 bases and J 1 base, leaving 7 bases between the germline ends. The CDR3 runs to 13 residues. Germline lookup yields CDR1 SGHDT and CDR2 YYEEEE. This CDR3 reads CASSVKGTDTQYF. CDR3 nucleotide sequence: TGTGCCAGCAGCGTCAAAGGCACAGATACGCAGTATTTT.

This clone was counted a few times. The CDR3 loop reads CAWSAQGPQPQHF. In nucleotides, the CDR3 is TGTGCCTGGAGTGCACAGGGGCCTCAGCCCCAGCATTTT. The genes are TRBV30 and TRBJ1-5, with 7 bases that match TRBD1. The CDR3 is 13 residues long. V shed 1 base and J 6 bases; nucleotides not matched to a gene: 3. CDR1 and CDR2 (germline): GTSNPN, SVGIG (reference sequence).

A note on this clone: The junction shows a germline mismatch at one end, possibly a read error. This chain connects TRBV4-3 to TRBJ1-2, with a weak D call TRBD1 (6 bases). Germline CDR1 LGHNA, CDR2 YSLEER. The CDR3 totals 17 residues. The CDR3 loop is CASSQDLFGGRNSGYTF. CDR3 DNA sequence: TGCGCCAGCAGCCAAGATCTTTTCGGGGGCAGGAACTCTGGCTACACCTTC.

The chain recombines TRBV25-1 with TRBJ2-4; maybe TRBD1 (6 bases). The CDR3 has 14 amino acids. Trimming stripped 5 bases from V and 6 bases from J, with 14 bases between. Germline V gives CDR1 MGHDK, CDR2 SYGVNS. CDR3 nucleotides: TGTGCCAGCAGTTTAGGGGGTGGTGGAAACATTCAGTACTTC. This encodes CASSLGGGGNIQYF.

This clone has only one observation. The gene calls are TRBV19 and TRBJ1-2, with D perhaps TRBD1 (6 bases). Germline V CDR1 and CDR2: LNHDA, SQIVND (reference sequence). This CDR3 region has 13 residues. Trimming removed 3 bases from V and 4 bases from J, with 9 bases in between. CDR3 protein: CASSIQGGYGYTF. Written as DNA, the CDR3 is TGTGCCAGTAGTATTCAAGGGGGCTATGGCTACACCTTC.

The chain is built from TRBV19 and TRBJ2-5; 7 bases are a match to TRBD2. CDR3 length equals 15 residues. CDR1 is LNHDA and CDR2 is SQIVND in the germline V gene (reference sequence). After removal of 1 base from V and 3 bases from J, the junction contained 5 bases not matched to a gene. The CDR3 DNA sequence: TGTGCCAGTAGTATAGGGTACCGGGGGGAAGAGACCCAGTACTTC. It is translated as CASSIGYRGEETQYF.